A single T cell receptor (beta chain) is shown here with its context. The source of the sample is a study of blood T cell repertoires in COVID-19. Study information: The United States, Italy and Spain provided the acute and convalescent COVID-19 samples. The cDNA or gDNA used as material had been derived from T cells, B-cell-depleted T cells, or PBMCs.

The junction had 4 bases not matched to a gene; V was cut back by 7 bases and J by 3 bases. Germline loops: CDR1 MDHEN, CDR2 SYDVKM. This CDR3 spans 13 amino acids. Original handling: Amplification with reference gene primers provided the estimates of nucleated cell counts. Clones were read by immunoSEQ multiplex PCR, and TCRdb kept only the in-frame ones, dropping some. V and J calls and clone size are as listed in that table; D and trimming were resolved from the DNA. The repertoire includes 150,000 to 200,000 clones, approximately 86% of them detected once, and around 8.2% sits in the top ten. V gene TRBV28 combines with J gene TRBJ1-2; 8 bases are a match to TRBD1. The sequence came from a man aged 60-69 years with acute or convalescent COVID-19. The sample comprised peripheral blood. The CDR3 here is CASTPTGDYGYTF. The CDR3 DNA follows: TGTGCCAGCACCCCGACAGGGGACTATGGCTACACCTTC.